These 7 T cell receptor beta chains share one sample of origin, sequenced in a study of blood T cells in healthy people across ages. With a J-beta primer mix and a sample-barcoded 5' primer, a second PCR ran about 6 to 11 cycles. TCRdb itself ran the 5' RACE reads through MiXCR, one entry per CDR3 protein. The table has under 1,000,000 distinct CDR3 sequences, around half seen once. Sample: blood. The receptors originated from a man older than 75 in good health.

The chain is built from TRBV19 and TRBJ2-5, with 8 bases that match TRBD1. With V trimmed by 3 bases and J by 0 bases, 3 bases remained unmatched. The CDR3 is made up of 15 amino acids. Germline V gene lookup returns CDR1 LNHDA and CDR2 SQIVND (reference sequence). CDR3: CASSIPQGDQETQYF. The CDR3 region has the DNA TGTGCCAGTAGTATCCCACAGGGGGACCAAGAGACCCAGTACTTC.

With regard to this clonotype: One base away lies a much larger clone, so this may be a sequencing read error. CDR3 coding DNA: TGTGCCAGCAGCCTGCAGCCTGGGGCCAACGTCCCGACTTTC. Its translation is CASSLQPGANVPTF. The genes are TRBV6-5 and TRBJ2-6; perhaps TRBD1 as D (5 bases). This CDR3 has 14 residues. Germline-derived CDR1 and CDR2 are MNHEY and SVGAGI.

This sequence joins TRBV15 and TRBJ2-7; D is uncertain. Trimming took 0 bases from V and 5 from J, leaving 20 bases between them. This CDR3 has 17 residues. CDR1 is LNHNV and CDR2 is YYDKDF in the germline V gene (reference sequence). CDR3 sequence (DNA): TGTGCCACCAGCAGAGATCCGCAGTCTCCTATATCCCACGAGCAGTACTTC. This sequence encodes CATSRDPQSPISHEQYF. Full variable domain (remainder filled in from reference TRBV15 and TRBJ2-7): DAMVIQNPRYQVTQFGKPVTLSCSQTLNHNVMYWYQQKSSQAPKLLFHYYDKDFNNEADTPDNFQSRRPNTSFCFLDIRSPGLGDTAMYLCATSRDPQSPISHEQYFGPGTRLTVT.

To note about this clonotype: Just one base apart from a much larger clone, this may be a read error. The chain has TRBV12-3 or TRBV12-4 and TRBJ2-1; D is uncertain. The ends were cut back, 4 bases at V and 0 bases at J, with 10 bases in the middle. The CDR3 length is 15 residues. CDR3 in amino acids: CASSSVRSSYNEQFF. For the CDR3, the DNA is TGTGCCAGCAGTTCTGTCCGTAGCTCCTACAATGAGCAGTTCTTC.

A remark on this clonotype: A much larger clone lies one base from this, so it may be a read error. The chain links TRBV20-1 to TRBJ2-1, with TRBD1 as a possible D gene (6 bases). V dropped 5 bases and J dropped 13 bases, with 18 bases sitting between them. CDR1 is DFQATT and CDR2 is SNEGSKA in the germline V gene (reference sequence). The CDR3 consists of 12 residues. Here the CDR3 DNA reads TGCAGTGCTGGTCAGGGGCAAAGGACCCAGTTCTTC. This encodes CSAGQGQRTQFF.

V is TRBV29-1 and J is TRBJ1-4; D gene uncertain. Germline CDR1 and CDR2: SQVTM and ANQGSEA. V lost 3 bases and J 8 bases, leaving 13 bases between the germline ends. The CDR3 has 13 residues. The CDR3 DNA reads TGCAGCGTTGAGGAGCAGGAAGGCGAAAAACTGTTTTTT. Protein product: CSVEEQEGEKLFF.

This clonotype was seen a handful of times. This chain links TRBV2 with TRBJ2-3, with D unclear. This CDR3 contains 11 residues. The germline gives CDR1 SNHLY, CDR2 FYNNEI. V lost 3 bases and J lost 9, with 7 bases in between. CDR3 loop: CASSEVGTQYF. CDR3 in DNA: TGTGCCAGCAGTGAGGTGGGGACGCAGTATTTT.